This T cell receptor (beta chain) comes out of a study of T-cell reconstitution after alpha-beta-depleted transplantation in children. Unique molecular identifiers were used to barcode this TCRbeta library. One entry per CDR3 protein results from TCRdb running MiXCR on the PCR reads. The profile shows about 540,000 distinct CDR3 sequences, 15% to 20% of them singletons. CDR3 length equals 14 residues. Trimming took off 2 bases at V and 7 bases at J, with 12 bases between the two ends. Germline V lookup: CDR1 MNHEY, CDR2 SVGAGI. This clonotype was counted ten times or more. This sample comprised PBMCs from the stem cell graft donor, obtained from the stem cell graft. V is TRBV6-5 and J is TRBJ2-1, with D perhaps matching TRBD2 (5 bases). The TCR was taken from a human donor who donated a stem cell graft to a child with acute lymphoblastic leukemia. In DNA form, the CDR3 reads TGTGCCAGCAGTTACGGAGAGGGCGGAAATGAGCAGTTCTTC. Amino acid sequence: CASSYGEGGNEQFF.